The next 26 T cell receptor beta chains were all read from a single sample in a study of blood T cell repertoires in COVID-19. Clones were read by immunoSEQ multiplex PCR, and TCRdb kept only the in-frame ones, dropping some. The sample carries 200,000 to 300,000 clones, 85% to 95% recorded once. Sequencing was carried out using peripheral blood. All receptors come from a young man with COVID-19, enrolled during active disease.

The rearrangement joins TRBV10-3 to TRBJ1-5; TRBD1 matches 7 bases. With 6 bases clipped from V and 4 bases from J, the junction kept 9 bases outside the gene matches. The germline CDR1 and CDR2 sequences are ENHRY and SYGVKD. The CDR3 is made up of 15 amino acids. The CDR3, as DNA: TGTGCCATCAGGAACTCCGGGACAGAAAATCAGCCCCAGCATTTT. This sequence encodes CAIRNSGTENQPQHF.

This clone has a single count. V is TRBV3-1 (or the pseudogene TRBV3-2) and J is TRBJ2-7; TRBD1 agrees at 7 bases. The CDR3 is made up of 14 amino acids. After removal of 0 bases from V and 3 bases from J, the junction contained 2 bases not matched to a gene. Germline CDR1 is LGHDT and CDR2 is YNNKEL (reference sequence). The CDR3 sequence: CASSQERDSYEQYF. In nucleotides, the CDR3 is TGTGCCAGCAGCCAAGAAAGGGACAGCTACGAGCAGTACTTC.

The rearrangement uses TRBV5-4 and TRBJ2-2; 12 positions agree with TRBD2. V was pared by 3 bases and J by 4 bases, with 4 bases of the junction left unmatched. The CDR3 is made up of 16 amino acids. CDR1 SGHNT and CDR2 YYREEE come from the germline V gene (reference sequence). The CDR3: CASSSRLAGVTGELFF. CDR3 bases: TGTGCCAGCAGCTCCCGACTAGCGGGGGTCACCGGGGAGCTGTTTTTT.

V is TRBV5-5 and J is TRBJ1-6; D is perhaps TRBD1 (6 bases). V was pared by 4 bases and J by 0 bases, with 17 bases between. The CDR3 runs to 18 residues. Germline CDR1 SGHKS, CDR2 YYEKEE (reference sequence). Here the CDR3 DNA reads TGTGCCAGCAGCCCGAGTTCCACAGGGAGCTCCTATAATTCACCCCTCCACTTT. Residues: CASSPSSTGSSYNSPLHF.

The genes are TRBV5-6 and TRBJ1-4, with unresolved D. Germline V gives CDR1 SGHDT, CDR2 YYEEEE. CDR3 size: 15 residues. The V end lost 3 bases, the J end lost 3 bases, and 12 bases lay between the germline ends. The CDR3 is CASSSPWSPNEKLFF. DNA for the CDR3: TGTGCCAGCAGCTCGCCTTGGAGTCCTAATGAAAAACTGTTTTTT.

The gene calls are TRBV2 and TRBJ1-4; the D is unclear. V was cut by 6 bases and J by 4 bases, with 9 bases left in between. The CDR3 runs to 13 residues. Germline V lookup: CDR1 SNHLY, CDR2 FYNNEI. The CDR3 nucleotides are TGTGCCAGCAGACAGAACAATAATGAAAAACTGTTTTTT. Amino acids: CASRQNNNEKLFF.

The CDR3 nucleotides read TGTGCCAGCAGCTACTCCGGGTATCACAATGAGCAGTTCTTC. This sequence encodes CASSYSGYHNEQFF. The chain recombines TRBV11-2 with TRBJ2-1; no clear D gene. Germline V gene lookup returns CDR1 SGHAT and CDR2 FQNNGV. The CDR3 loop spans 14 amino acids. V dropped 4 bases and J dropped 5 bases, with 12 bases sitting between them.

The chain couples TRBV29-1 to TRBJ1-1; perhaps TRBD1 as D (6 bases). Germline CDR1 and CDR2: SQVTM and ANQGSEA. V was cut by 4 bases and J by 7 bases, with 16 bases left in between. The CDR3 has 13 amino acids. CDR3 region: CSVGGSGANEAFF. The CDR3 DNA reads TGCAGCGTTGGGGGATCAGGGGCCAATGAAGCTTTCTTT.

This chain connects TRBV30 to TRBJ1-3, with D tentatively TRBD1 (5 bases). This CDR3 spans 15 amino acids. The V end was cut by 1 base, the J end by 0 bases, with 10 bases between. Germline loops: CDR1 GTSNPN, CDR2 SVGIG (reference sequence). The CDR3 DNA reads TGTGCCTGGAGTGAGGGGCGACGCTCTGGAAACACCATATATTTT. Its translation: CAWSEGRRSGNTIYF.

V gene TRBV3-1 (or the pseudogene TRBV3-2) combines with J gene TRBJ1-1; D possibly corresponds to TRBD1 (5 bases). CDR1 and CDR2 from the germline V gene are LGHDT and YNNKEL (reference sequence). This CDR3 is built from 14 residues. V was shortened by 0 bases and J by 6 bases, with 11 bases between the two germline ends. The CDR3 nucleotides read TGTGCCAGCAGCCAAGATAGTGGGGGGGCTGAAGCTTTCTTT. It codes for CASSQDSGGAEAFF.

The chain recombines TRBV18 with TRBJ1-1; 8 positions match TRBD1. Per the germline V gene, CDR1 is KGHSH and CDR2 is LQKENI. Germline trimming cut 6 bases from V and 3 bases from J; bases unmatched to any gene: 3. The CDR3 has 13 amino acids. The CDR3 sequence: CASSPDRDTEAFF. The CDR3 coding sequence is TGTGCCAGCTCCCCGGACAGGGACACTGAAGCTTTCTTT.

The table lists this clone with a few counts. This chain joins TRBV6-5 and TRBJ1-1, with unresolved D. This CDR3 has 11 residues. V was trimmed by 10 bases and J by 7 bases, leaving 13 bases between them. Per germline, CDR1 MNHEY and CDR2 SVGAGI. In DNA form, the CDR3 reads TGTGCCACTACCGCATCTATTGAAGCTTTCTTT. Translating gives CATTASIEAFF.

DNA of the CDR3: TGTGCCAGCAGCTTTACAGGGGGTTACACTGAAGCTTTCTTT. It translates to CASSFTGGYTEAFF. V is TRBV5-4 and J is TRBJ1-1; 8 nucleotides align to TRBD1. V was clipped by 2 bases and J by 3 bases; unmatched bases: 3. Per the germline V gene, CDR1 is SGHNT and CDR2 is YYREEE (reference sequence). The CDR3 extends over 14 amino acids.

J is TRBJ2-3 and V is TRBV5-4, with 12 bases aligning to TRBD2. After removal of 4 bases from V and 0 bases from J, the junction contained 3 bases not matched to a gene. This CDR3 has 16 residues. CDR1 and CDR2 (germline): SGHNT, YYREEE (reference sequence). The DNA of the CDR3 is TGTGCCAGCAGCCCGGGACTAGCGGGTAGCACAGATACGCAGTATTTT. This sequence encodes CASSPGLAGSTDTQYF.

The V gene is TRBV19, the J gene TRBJ1-1; possibly TRBD1 for D (5 bases). The germline gives CDR1 LNHDA, CDR2 SQIVND (reference sequence). V was pared by 6 bases and J by 4 bases, with 15 bases between. The CDR3 is 14 residues long. In nucleotides, the CDR3 is TGTGCCAGTAGAGTGACAGCGTGGGGCACTGAAGCTTTCTTT. Translated: CASRVTAWGTEAFF.

This chain links TRBV2 with TRBJ2-7; the D gene is possibly TRBD1 (6 bases). V was cut by 6 bases and J by 4 bases, with 16 bases left in between. Germline V gene lookup returns CDR1 SNHLY and CDR2 FYNNEI. The CDR3 runs to 14 residues. Here the CDR3 DNA reads TGTGCCAGCAGGGCAGGGGATGTAAGGTACGAGCAGTACTTC. This translates into CASRAGDVRYEQYF.

The chain is built from TRBV14 and TRBJ2-1; 7 nucleotides align to TRBD2. Per germline, CDR1 SGHDN and CDR2 FVKESK. This CDR3 contains 12 residues. J lost 10 bases, V lost 1 base, and 1 base had no gene match. Written as DNA, the CDR3 is TGTGCCAGCAGCCAAGCGGGAGGAGAGCAGTTCTTC. Encoded protein: CASSQAGGEQFF.

The chain recombines TRBV7-2 with TRBJ1-5, with TRBD1 identical over 8 bases. This CDR3 has 14 amino acids. The germline gives CDR1 SGHTA, CDR2 FQGNSA. With 4 bases clipped from V and 7 bases from J, the junction kept 6 bases outside the gene matches. The CDR3 sequence: CASSSQGAGQPQHF. In nucleotides, the CDR3 is TGTGCCAGCAGCTCTCAGGGGGCGGGGCAGCCCCAGCATTTT. Full variable domain (missing parts from reference TRBV7-2 and TRBJ1-5): GAGVSQSPSNKVTEKGKDVELRCDPISGHTALYWYRQSLGQGLEFLIYFQGNSAPDKSGLPSDRFSAERTGGSVSTLTIQRTQQEDSAVYLCASSSQGAGQPQHFGDGTRLSIL.

The chain couples TRBV6-5 to TRBJ1-5, with D possibly matching TRBD1 (5 bases). Trimming took off 6 bases at V and 5 bases at J, with 17 bases between the two ends. The length of the CDR3 is 15 residues. Germline V gene data show CDR1 as MNHEY and CDR2 as SVGAGI. The CDR3 loop reads CASSGRGRADQPQHF. Here the CDR3 DNA reads TGTGCCAGCAGCGGCCGCGGCAGGGCAGATCAGCCCCAGCATTTT.

The chain joins TRBV27 to TRBJ2-1; perhaps TRBD1 as D (5 bases). This CDR3 comprises 15 residues. Germline CDR1 reads MNHEY; CDR2 reads SMNVEV (reference sequence). Trimming pared 3 bases from V and 9 bases from J, leaving 18 bases between. The CDR3 reads CASSFQAGNLGEQFF. DNA for the CDR3: TGTGCCAGCAGTTTTCAGGCAGGGAATCTGGGTGAGCAGTTCTTC.

The V gene is TRBV6-5, the J gene TRBJ2-5, with a weak D call TRBD1 (6 bases). The germline V gene encodes CDR1 MNHEY and CDR2 SVGAGI. The CDR3 has 11 residues. Trimming stripped 8 bases from V and 9 bases from J, with 13 bases between. CDR3 amino acids: CASEGPGAQYF. The CDR3 DNA is TGTGCCAGCGAAGGGCCAGGGGCCCAGTACTTC.

This rearrangement joins TRBV30 to TRBJ1-3; D is unresolved. The CDR3 extends over 12 amino acids. The germline gives CDR1 GTSNPN, CDR2 SVGIG (reference sequence). Trimming took 4 bases from V and 0 from J, leaving 4 bases between them. In nucleotides, the CDR3 is TGTGCCTGGACACTCTCTGGAAACACCATATATTTT. Amino acid sequence: CAWTLSGNTIYF.

The V call is TRBV30, the J call TRBJ1-1; D is undetermined. The germline gives CDR1 GTSNPN, CDR2 SVGIG (reference sequence). The V end lost 2 bases, the J end lost 4 bases, and 11 bases lay between the germline ends. CDR3 length: 13 amino acids. This CDR3 reads CAWSLAESTEAFF. CDR3 DNA: TGTGCCTGGAGTCTGGCGGAGAGCACTGAAGCTTTCTTT.

The CDR3 sequence: CASSRESVSNTIYF. In DNA, the CDR3 is TGTGCCAGCAGCCGTGAATCTGTGAGCAACACCATATATTTT. This sequence joins TRBV7-6 and TRBJ1-3; D unresolved. The CDR3 contains 14 residues. CDR1 is SGHVS and CDR2 is FNYEAQ in the germline V gene. V dropped 5 bases and J dropped 7 bases, with 15 bases sitting between them.

This clone was found once. The rearrangement joins TRBV6-5 to TRBJ2-5, with TRBD2 identical over 9 bases. Looked up from germline, CDR1 is MNHEY and CDR2 is SVGAGI. V shed 7 bases and J 4 bases; nucleotides not matched to a gene: 7. The CDR3 spans 14 residues. CDR3 sequence reads: CASIAGGLGETQYF. The DNA of the CDR3 is TGTGCCAGCATCGCGGGGGGGCTCGGAGAGACCCAGTACTTC.

The J gene is TRBJ2-4, the V gene TRBV19; tentatively, D is TRBD2 (6 bases). CDR3 length: 16 amino acids. Trimming pared 4 bases from V and 1 base from J, leaving 14 bases between. CDR1 and CDR2 (germline): LNHDA, SQIVND (reference sequence). The CDR3 spells CASSTQTSSAKNIQYF. CDR3 DNA sequence: TGTGCCAGTAGTACCCAGACTAGTTCGGCCAAAAACATTCAGTACTTC.